The present T cell receptor beta chain was sequenced within a study of metastatic and nonmetastatic thyroid tumors. Germline V lookup: CDR1 SQVTM, CDR2 ANQGSEA. V shed 1 base and J shed 2 bases, with 8 bases lying between them. There are 13 residues in the CDR3. TCRdb re-called the PCR reads with MiXCR. The sample yields fewer than 25,000 clones, under 25% seen once. Each patient went into thyroid surgery without having received any treatment. This chain links TRBV29-1 with TRBJ1-1; D remains ambiguous. This TCR was recovered from a male donor with papillary thyroid cancer or a benign thyroid nodule (not recorded which). Some clones in this sample may be carry-over from other donors' samples. The sequenced material came from blood. CDR3 DNA: TGCAGCGTTGAAGGAGGAAAAAACACTGAAGCTTTCTTT. This gives the protein CSVEGGKNTEAFF.